Listed below are T cell receptor beta chains from one sample, sequenced in a study of T-cell memory formation after mild COVID-19. Each CDR3 protein is one row after TCRdb ran MiXCR on the 5' RACE reads. The table has 450,000 or so distinct CDR3 sequences, 25% seen once. The sample was PBMCs or a T cell subset sorted from them (not recorded which). All receptors derive from an adult woman who had mild COVID-19 (a few samples of this study predate the infection). Cell type and time point are not known. CDR3s include the opening cysteine and the closing phenylalanine or tryptophan. D genes are given only for firm matches. Some rows mark clone size as missing; the rest say once, few, many or name a class of expanded clone.

>TRBV9|TRBJ1-2|.|13|few
TGTGCCAGCAGCGTAGACAGCTCTTATGGCTACACCTTC
CASSVDSSYGYTF
>TRBV24-1|TRBJ2-2|TRBD2|15|.
TGTGCCACCAGAAATAGCGGGGCGAACACCGGGGAGCTGTTTTTT
CATRNSGANTGELFF
>TRBV6-2/TRBV6-3|TRBJ2-7|.|15|few
TGTGCCAGCAGTTACTCGAATCGGCGTTCCTACGAGCAGTACTTC
CASSYSNRRSYEQYF
>TRBV20-1|TRBJ2-1|.|15|few
TGCAGTGCTAGAAGTTGGGGGGACACCTACAATGAGCAGTTCTTC
CSARSWGDTYNEQFF
>TRBV7-8|TRBJ2-1|TRBD2|16|few
TGTGCCAGCAGCTTGGGACTAGCGGGAGGGGATAATGAGCAGTTCTTC
CASSLGLAGGDNEQFF
>TRBV12-3/TRBV12-4|TRBJ1-1|TRBD1|15|.
TGTGCCAGCAGTCAGCGGGGGGACAGGGGGCCTGCACCTTTCTTT
CASSQRGDRGPAPFF
>TRBV2|TRBJ1-2|.|14|.
TGTGCCAGCGATAATTTGGGTGGGGGCTATGGCTACACCTTC
CASDNLGGGYGYTF
>TRBV5-1|TRBJ1-3|.|14|.
TGCGCCAGCAGCTTGGAGGTGTCTGGAAACACCATATATTTT
CASSLEVSGNTIYF
>TRBV7-9|TRBJ2-7|.|14|.
TGTGCCAGCAGCCCATCTAGTAATGCCTACGAGCAGTACTTC
CASSPSSNAYEQYF
>TRBV5-6|TRBJ2-7|TRBD1|14|.
TGTGCCAGCAGCTTCTTGGACAGGTTCAGTGAGGAGTACTTC
CASSFLDRFSEEYF
>TRBV2|TRBJ2-1|TRBD2|14|.
TGTGCCAGGAGGGGACTAGCGGGGGTGAATGAGCAGTTCTTC
CARRGLAGVNEQFF
>TRBV12-3/TRBV12-4|TRBJ2-3|TRBD2|15|few
TGTGCCAGCGGGGGGGTAGCGGGGAACGCAGATACGCAGTATTTT
CASGGVAGNADTQYF
>TRBV5-1|TRBJ2-3|.|15|.
TGCGCCAGCAGCTTGGATGGGTGGGGCACAGATACGCAGTATTTT
CASSLDGWGTDTQYF
>TRBV6-5|TRBJ2-5|TRBD2|12|few
TGTGCCAGCAACCGCGGGGGAGAGACCCAGTACTTC
CASNRGGETQYF
>TRBV4-3|TRBJ1-2|.|16|.
TGCGCCAGCAGCCAAAAAAAATTGGAAGGGAACTATGGCTACACCTTC
CASSQKKLEGNYGYTF
>TRBV7-9|TRBJ2-7|.|13|few
TGTGCCAGCAGCCAGGACAGCTACTACGAGCAGTACTTC
CASSQDSYYEQYF
>TRBV12-3/TRBV12-4|TRBJ1-2|.|14|.
TGTGCCAGCAGTTTAATTTCAGTATCCTATGGCTACACCTTC
CASSLISVSYGYTF
>TRBV5-6|TRBJ2-3|TRBD2|18|.
TGTGCCAGCAGCTTCCCGGGACTAGCGGGAGAGGGCACAGATACGCAGTATTTT
CASSFPGLAGEGTDTQYF
>TRBV19|TRBJ1-5|.|15|.
TGTGCCAGTAGTGGCAGGGCTTATAGCAAGCAGCCCCAGCATTTT
CASSGRAYSKQPQHF
>TRBV29-1|TRBJ2-7|TRBD2|15|few
TGCAGCGTTATCGATAGCGGGAAGAGCTCCTACGAGCAGTACTTC
CSVIDSGKSSYEQYF
>TRBV4-1|TRBJ2-7|TRBD2|18|few
TGCGCCAGCAGACCCGGACTAGCGGGGGGGCGTGAGGTAAACGAGCAGTACTTC
CASRPGLAGGREVNEQYF
>TRBV7-8|TRBJ2-7|TRBD1|13|.
TGTGCCTCTAGGGGGACAGGGCTCTACGAGCAGTACTTC
CASRGTGLYEQYF
>TRBV5-1|TRBJ1-1|.|13|few
TGCGCCAGCAGCTTGGAGGGTAGCACTGAAGCTTTCTTT
CASSLEGSTEAFF
>TRBV3-1|TRBJ2-1|.|17|few
TGTGCCAGCAGCCAAAACACGTTTGTGGGTTCCTACAATGAGCAGTTCTTC
CASSQNTFVGSYNEQFF
>TRBV7-2|TRBJ2-7|.|14|.
TGTGCCAGCAGCTTAGGTGGTAAGAGCTACGAGCAGTACTTC
CASSLGGKSYEQYF
>TRBV20-1|TRBJ2-7|.|12|once
TGCAGTGCTGGGGTGCCCCCCAACGAGCAGTACTTC
CSAGVPPNEQYF
>TRBV20-1|TRBJ1-4|.|15|few
TGCAGTGCTAGAGATTCCAGGGCACGAACGGAAAAACTGTTTTTT
CSARDSRARTEKLFF
>TRBV12-3/TRBV12-4|TRBJ2-2|.|13|many
TGTGCCAGCAGTTACCGGGACACCGGGGAGCTGTTTTTT
CASSYRDTGELFF
>TRBV29-1|TRBJ1-1|.|14|.
TGCAGCGTTGTCCTTCGGGTGGTGGACACTGAAGCTTTCTTT
CSVVLRVVDTEAFF
>TRBV25-1|TRBJ2-7|TRBD1|18|.
TGTGCCAGCAGTGACGAGGTTGGCGGACAGGGAGGCTCCTACGAGCAGTACTTC
CASSDEVGGQGGSYEQYF
>TRBV6-1|TRBJ2-2|TRBD1|16|many
TGTGCCAGCCCCTCATGGGGGACAGGGAGTACCGGGGAGCTGTTTTTT
CASPSWGTGSTGELFF
>TRBV7-6|TRBJ2-7|.|13|few
TGTGCCAGCAGCTCGAGGGAGTCCTACGAGCAGTACTTC
CASSSRESYEQYF
>TRBV24-1|TRBJ1-2|.|14|.
TGTGCCACCAGTGATTTAGTAGGGAAAGATGGCTACACCTTC
CATSDLVGKDGYTF
>TRBV29-1|TRBJ2-1|TRBD2|15|.
TGCAGCGTTGCGGGGGCGGGAGGGGCCTACAATGAGCAGTTCTTC
CSVAGAGGAYNEQFF
>TRBV29-1|TRBJ1-5|TRBD1|14|.
TGCAGCGTTCGGACAGGGACCAGCAATCAGCCCCAGCATTTT
CSVRTGTSNQPQHF
>TRBV7-6|TRBJ2-5|.|16|.
TGTGCCAGCAGCTTAGCGGGAGGAGGGGGGGCTGAGACCCAGTACTTC
CASSLAGGGGAETQYF
>TRBV2|TRBJ1-1|TRBD1|13|few
TGTGCCAGCAGATTCACAGGGGGCCCTGAAGCTTTCTTT
CASRFTGGPEAFF
>TRBV5-1|TRBJ1-1|TRBD1|15|.
TGCGCCAGCAGCCGGGAGACAGGGGTCAACACTGAAGCTTTCTTT
CASSRETGVNTEAFF
>TRBV5-1|TRBJ2-7|TRBD1|15|.
TGCGCCAGCAGGACTACGGGACAGAGCTCCTACGAGCAGTACTTC
CASRTTGQSSYEQYF
>TRBV3-1|TRBJ1-5|TRBD1|14|.
TGTGCCAGCAGCTGGGGACAGGAGAATCAGCCCCAGCATTTT
CASSWGQENQPQHF
>TRBV6-2/TRBV6-3|TRBJ1-1|.|15|many
TGTGCCAGCAGTTACGATGGGACCTCGAAGTACGAAGCTTTCTTT
CASSYDGTSKYEAFF
>TRBV6-5|TRBJ2-7|TRBD1|18|.
TGTGCCAGCAGGCAATGGGACAGGGACAACTCGCTCTCCTACGAGCAGTACTTC
CASRQWDRDNSLSYEQYF
>TRBV9|TRBJ2-5|.|14|.
TGTGCCAGCAGCCCCCTCGCGAGCCAAGAGACCCAGTACTTC
CASSPLASQETQYF
>TRBV7-8|TRBJ2-7|TRBD1|15|.
TGTGCCAGCAGCTTAGGGACAGGGGTAACCTACGAGCAGTACTTC
CASSLGTGVTYEQYF
>TRBV20-1|TRBJ2-5|.|14|.
TGCAGTGCCCTTGCCTGGCCTAGCGAAGAGACCCAGTACTTC
CSALAWPSEETQYF
>TRBV7-2|TRBJ2-5|.|13|few
TGTGCCAGCAGCTCCGGGAGTGAAGAGACCCAGTACTTC
CASSSGSEETQYF
>TRBV7-8|TRBJ2-2|TRBD1|16|few
TGTGCCAGCAGCTTAGAACAGGGGGAGAGCACCGGGGAGCTGTTTTTT
CASSLEQGESTGELFF
>TRBV7-3|TRBJ2-3|TRBD2|14|few
TGTGCCAGCAGCTCGTCGGGGAGGGGAGATACGCAGTATTTT
CASSSSGRGDTQYF
>TRBV18|TRBJ2-3|.|14|.
TGTGCCAGCTCACCGGGGGGACCGTTCGATACGCAGTATTTT
CASSPGGPFDTQYF
>TRBV20-1|TRBJ2-3|.|13|few
TGCAGTGCGTACGGGGTTAGCACAGATACGCAGTATTTT
CSAYGVSTDTQYF
>TRBV5-1|TRBJ2-1|.|17|few
TGCGCCAGCAGCTCGGGTCACGGGACTTCCTCGTACAATGAGCAGTTCTTC
CASSSGHGTSSYNEQFF